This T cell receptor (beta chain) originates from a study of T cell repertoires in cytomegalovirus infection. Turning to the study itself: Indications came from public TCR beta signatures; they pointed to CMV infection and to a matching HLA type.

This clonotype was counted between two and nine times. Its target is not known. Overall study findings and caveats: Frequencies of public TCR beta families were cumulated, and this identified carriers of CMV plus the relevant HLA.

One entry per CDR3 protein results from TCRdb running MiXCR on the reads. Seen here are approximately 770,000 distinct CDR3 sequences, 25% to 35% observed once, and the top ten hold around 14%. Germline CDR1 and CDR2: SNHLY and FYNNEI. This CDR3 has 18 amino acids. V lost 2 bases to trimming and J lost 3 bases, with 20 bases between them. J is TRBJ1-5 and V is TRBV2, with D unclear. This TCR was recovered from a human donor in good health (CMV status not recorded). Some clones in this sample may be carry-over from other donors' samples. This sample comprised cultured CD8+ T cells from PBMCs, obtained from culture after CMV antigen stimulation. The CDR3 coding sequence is TGTGCCAGCAGTGAAATCGGTGGCTACTGGTACACCAATCAGCCCCAGCATTTT. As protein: CASSEIGGYWYTNQPQHF.